This entry lists 28 T cell receptor beta chains sequenced from one sample in a study of post-analysis software for immune sequencing data. General study results and limits: In patients, TRBV5-6, TRBV5-1 and TRBV20-1 belonged to four or five TRBV segments found more frequently than in controls.

Unique molecular identifiers were carried by the TCR beta cDNA libraries. MiXCR, applied by TCRdb to the PCR reads, yields one record per CDR3 protein. The sample lists about 430,000 distinct CDR3 sequences, 30% to 45% occurring once. The antigens for these receptors are not known. Source material: blood. These receptors all come from a girl between 2 and 10 years old with multiple sclerosis.

The genes are TRBV7-9 and TRBJ2-5; D is uncertain. Germline V lookup: CDR1 SEHNR, CDR2 FQNEAQ (reference sequence). The CDR3 runs to 14 residues. The germline V and J ends were trimmed by 5 bases and 2 bases, with 12 bases remaining between them. The CDR3 DNA reads TGTGCCAGCAGCGACCTTGCCCTACAAGAGACCCAGTACTTC. This codes for CASSDLALQETQYF.

On this clonotype: A read error may be the cause here, since a much bigger clone is one base away. The chain carries TRBV4-3 and TRBJ2-7, with no clear D. TRBJ2-5 matches the DNA end more closely, so the J call is doubtful. The CDR3 consists of 14 residues. Germline-derived CDR1 and CDR2 are LGHNA and YSLEER. This CDR3 is CASSQQVREETQYF. The CDR3 nucleotides read TGCGCCAGCAGCCAACAGGTCCGAGAGGAGACCCAGTACTTC.

This clonotype was detected a few times. The chain couples TRBV6-1 to TRBJ1-2, with 9 bases aligning to TRBD1. The CDR3 runs to 17 residues. Germline assignment: CDR1 MNHNS and CDR2 SASEGT. The V gene end was trimmed by 6 bases and the J gene end by 8 bases; junction bases not matched to a gene: 19. CDR3 bases: TGTGCCAGCAGCCCCGGGACAGGGCGGCGTTCTGGGCTAGGCTACACCTTC. Protein product: CASSPGTGRRSGLGYTF.

This clonotype was seen a few times. This chain uses TRBV15 with TRBJ2-5; 9 nucleotides line up with TRBD2. The last part of the DNA fits TRBJ2-7 better; the J call may be wrong. The CDR3 runs 15 residues. Looked up from germline, CDR1 is LNHNV and CDR2 is YYDKDF (reference sequence). The CDR3 bases are TGTGCCACCAGCAGAAGACTAGCGGTCCCCTGCGAGCAGTACTTC. Translation: CATSRRLAVPCEQYF.

The chain couples TRBV2 to TRBJ1-6, with 7 bases lining up with TRBD1. The junction had 7 bases not matched to a gene; V was cut back by 6 bases and J by 2 bases. Per the germline V gene, CDR1 is SNHLY and CDR2 is FYNNEI. This CDR3 has 16 residues. For the CDR3, the DNA is TGTGCCAGCAGCTTAAGACAGGGCGCCTATAATTCACCCCTCCACTTT. Translating it yields CASSLRQGAYNSPLHF.

This clonotype was seen only a few times. The chain recombines TRBV6-6 with TRBJ1-4, with 8 bases aligning to TRBD1. Germline trimming cut 6 bases from V and 3 bases from J; bases unmatched to any gene: 6. Per the germline V gene, CDR1 is MNHNY and CDR2 is SVGAGI (reference sequence). This CDR3 spans 15 amino acids. The CDR3 reads CASRRGQAANEKLFF. The CDR3 DNA is TGTGCCAGCAGGAGGGGACAGGCGGCTAATGAAAAACTGTTTTTT.

Here the CDR3 DNA reads TGCAGCGTTTCCCAGGGAGAGACCCAGTACTTC. This codes for CSVSQGETQYF. The chain combines TRBV29-1 with TRBJ2-5, with D possibly matching TRBD1 (5 bases). CDR1 SQVTM and CDR2 ANQGSEA come from the germline V gene. The CDR3 length is 11 residues. Deletions cut 5 bases from V and 4 bases from J, with 8 bases between.

V is TRBV7-9 and J is TRBJ2-5; 9 bases are shared with TRBD1. Germline V gives CDR1 SEHNR, CDR2 FQNEAQ (reference sequence). The CDR3 is 16 residues long. V lost 8 bases and J lost 2; bases outside the gene matches: 12. The CDR3 bases are TGTGCCAGCCTGACCGCCACAGGGGGCGGACAAGAGACCCAGTACTTC. Translated, it gives CASLTATGGGQETQYF.

This clonotype was observed many times. This chain links TRBV5-6 with TRBJ2-7; 7 nucleotides agree with TRBD1. Germline CDR1 reads SGHDT; CDR2 reads YYEEEE. With 4 bases clipped from V and 2 bases from J, the junction kept 3 bases outside the gene matches. CDR3 length equals 13 residues. The chain's CDR3 is CASSTGQPYEQYF. The CDR3 DNA follows: TGTGCCAGCAGCACGGGACAGCCCTACGAGCAGTACTTC.

The chain links TRBV6-5 to TRBJ1-2; 9 bases align to TRBD1. Germline CDR1 MNHEY, CDR2 SVGAGI. The CDR3 is made up of 15 amino acids. V lost 6 bases and J lost 5; bases outside the gene matches: 10. CDR3 bases: TGTGCCAGCAGACCCACAGGGGGCCGCGGTTATGGCTACACCTTC. It specifies CASRPTGGRGYGYTF.

The V call is TRBV4-2, the J call TRBJ2-3; no clear D. The ends were cut back, 11 bases at V and 4 bases at J, with 16 bases in the middle. This CDR3 comprises 13 residues. Germline V lookup: CDR1 LGHNA, CDR2 YNFKEQ. CDR3 coding DNA: TGTGCCGGTCCTTTACCTGGGTCAGATACGCAGTATTTT. It encodes CAGPLPGSDTQYF.

In this sample, this clonotype turned up a few times. The CDR3 region is CASSKTGPLAAEAFF. The CDR3 DNA reads as TGTGCCAGCAGCAAAACAGGGCCCCTGGCGGCTGAAGCTTTCTTT. The chain is built from TRBV12-3 or TRBV12-4 and TRBJ1-1; perhaps TRBD1 as D (6 bases). The germline V and J ends were trimmed by 6 bases and 6 bases, with 20 bases remaining between them. The CDR3 runs to 15 residues.

The CDR3 reads CASSQTGSQETQYF. In DNA, the CDR3 is TGTGCCAGCAGCCAGACAGGGTCCCAAGAGACCCAGTACTTC. This chain links TRBV7-6 with TRBJ2-5; 7 nucleotides match TRBD1. J gave up 1 base and V 5 bases, and 4 bases lay outside the gene matches. The germline V gene encodes CDR1 SGHVS and CDR2 FNYEAQ. The CDR3 sequence is 14 residues long.

The genes are TRBV4-1 and TRBJ1-6; unclear D gene. Trimming took 0 bases from V and 7 from J, leaving 25 bases between them. Germline CDR1 MGHRA, CDR2 YSYEKL. This CDR3 has 20 residues. CDR3 bases: TGCGCCAGCAGCCAAGACTCCGGCCAAGGGATTAGGCCGAGCAATTCACCCCTCCACTTT. Protein product: CASSQDSGQGIRPSNSPLHF.

This clonotype was seen only a few times. V gene TRBV4-2 combines with J gene TRBJ2-5, with 7 bases matching TRBD2. CDR1 and CDR2 (germline): LGHNA, YNFKEQ. The CDR3 is made up of 15 amino acids. V lost 0 bases, J lost 7 bases, and 8 bases stayed unmatched. DNA for the CDR3: TGTGCCAGCAGCCAAGACCGGACTAGTCAGCCGACCCAGTACTTC. Protein product: CASSQDRTSQPTQYF.

This clonotype was seen more than once but under ten times. The rearrangement joins TRBV7-9 to TRBJ2-5; possible D gene TRBD1, 6 bases. The length of the CDR3 is 16 residues. The germline gives CDR1 SEHNR, CDR2 FQNEAQ (reference sequence). Trimming took 1 base from V and 2 from J, leaving 14 bases between them. The CDR3 nucleotides are TGTGCCAGCAGCTTAGGTGGCAGGGGAGATCAAGAGACCCAGTACTTC. Amino acid sequence: CASSLGGRGDQETQYF.

This clonotype was seen a handful of times. The chain links TRBV7-2 to TRBJ2-7, with TRBD2 matching over 7 bases. The CDR3 extends over 15 amino acids. The ends lost 5 bases at V and 1 base at J; junction bases unmatched: 8. Per the germline V gene, CDR1 is SGHTA and CDR2 is FQGNSA. The CDR3 sequence: CASSLHGGSSYEQYF. The CDR3 DNA sequence: TGTGCCAGCAGCCTCCACGGGGGGTCATCCTACGAGCAGTACTTC.

The chain employs TRBV7-2 and TRBJ2-7, with D possibly TRBD2 on 6 matching bases. The V gene lost 5 bases and the J gene lost 2 bases, with 16 bases spanning the gap. CDR3 length: 15 amino acids. Germline assignment: CDR1 SGHTA and CDR2 FQGNSA. The CDR3 protein is CASSLDLAPAYEQYF. The CDR3 nucleotides read TGTGCCAGCAGCCTCGACCTAGCGCCAGCCTACGAGCAGTACTTC. Drawing the rest from reference TRBV7-2 and TRBJ2-7, the complete variable domain is GAGVSQSPSNKVTEKGKDVELRCDPISGHTALYWYRQSLGQGLEFLIYFQGNSAPDKSGLPSDRFSAERTGGSVSTLTIQRTQQEDSAVYLCASSLDLAPAYEQYFGPGTRLTVT.

The sample holds many counts of this clonotype. This rearrangement joins TRBV29-1 to TRBJ2-4; 13 positions match TRBD2. The CDR3 runs to 14 residues. J gave up 8 bases and V 8 bases, and 9 bases lay outside the gene matches. CDR1 and CDR2 (germline): SQVTM, ANQGSEA. This CDR3 is CSIRSGTSGDIQYF. DNA of the CDR3: TGCAGCATTCGATCCGGGACTAGCGGGGACATTCAGTACTTC.

The chain uses TRBV5-1 and TRBJ1-1; 7 bases align to TRBD1. V shed 4 bases and J 6 bases; nucleotides not matched to a gene: 27. Per germline, CDR1 SGHRS and CDR2 YFSETQ. The CDR3 is made up of 20 amino acids. CDR3 sequence reads: CASSQPGQYRGKFRIPEAFF. CDR3 coding DNA: TGCGCCAGCAGCCAACCGGGACAGTATCGGGGAAAGTTTAGGATACCTGAAGCTTTCTTT.

This clonotype was seen more than once but under ten times. The V call is TRBV7-8, the J call TRBJ2-1; 7 bases fit TRBD2. This CDR3 has 15 residues. V gave up 5 bases and J gave up 6 bases; unmatched junction bases: 10. Germline CDR1 is SGHVS and CDR2 is FQNEAQ. CDR3 sequence: CASSATRAGTNEQFF. The CDR3 nucleotides read TGTGCCAGCAGCGCCACCCGAGCGGGGACCAATGAGCAGTTCTTC.

On this clonotype itself: Germline is not matched at one junction end, which may reflect a read error. The genes are TRBV6-5 and TRBJ1-2; tentative D call: TRBD1 (5 bases). Germline V CDR1 and CDR2: MNHEY, SVGAGI. The CDR3 sequence is 15 residues long. The CDR3 bases are TGTACCAGCAGTTACTTTGGGGGGAATAGCTATGGCTACACCTTC. As protein: CTSSYFGGNSYGYTF.

About this clonotype itself: At one end the junction does not follow the germline gene, possibly because of a read error. The chain is built from TRBV28 and TRBJ2-7; the D gene is possibly TRBD2 (6 bases). The CDR3 consists of 15 residues. Germline V lookup: CDR1 MDHEN, CDR2 SYDVKM. This CDR3 is CASSLRAGRLHEQYF. In DNA form, the CDR3 reads TGTGCCAGTAGTTTGAGGGCGGGGAGGTTACACGAGCAGTACTTC.

The V and J genes are TRBV19 and TRBJ1-1; no clear D gene. The CDR3 covers 14 residues. V lost 5 bases and J 3 bases, leaving 13 bases between the germline ends. Germline CDR1 is LNHDA and CDR2 is SQIVND (reference sequence). CDR3 loop: CASSLNPRDTEAFF. As DNA, the CDR3 is TGTGCCAGTAGTTTAAACCCACGGGACACTGAAGCTTTCTTT.

In this sample, this clonotype turned up a few times. The rearrangement joins TRBV28 to TRBJ2-7; 7 bases align to TRBD1. The CDR3 sequence is 15 residues long. The trim removed 7 bases at V and 0 bases at J, leaving 9 bases unmatched. The germline V gene has CDR1 MDHEN and CDR2 SYDVKM. The CDR3 nucleotides are TGTGCCAGCAAAGCGAGGGACAGTCCCTCCTACGAGCAGTACTTC. As protein: CASKARDSPSYEQYF.

This clonotype was seen a handful of times. This rearrangement joins TRBV29-1 to TRBJ2-1; 9 nucleotides line up with TRBD1. V lost 7 bases to trimming and J lost 8 bases; unmatched junction nucleotides: 3. This CDR3 contains 11 residues. CDR1 is SQVTM, CDR2 ANQGSEA, per germline. This CDR3 is CSEGQGYEQFF. CDR3 DNA sequence: TGCAGCGAGGGACAGGGCTATGAGCAGTTCTTC.

In its sample, this clonotype was seen a few times. The chain joins TRBV20-1 to TRBJ2-7; tentatively, D is TRBD1 (5 bases). The CDR3 totals 14 residues. V was shortened by 6 bases and J by 3 bases, with 18 bases between the two germline ends. Germline CDR1 DFQATT, CDR2 SNEGSKA (reference sequence). CDR3 bases: TGCAGTGCCCTCGCTCCGCAGGGTATCTACGAGCAGTACTTC. It codes for CSALAPQGIYEQYF.

The J gene is TRBJ2-1, the V gene TRBV5-1, with 11 nucleotides matching TRBD2. This CDR3 region has 14 residues. The V gene end was trimmed by 2 bases and the J gene end by 9 bases; junction bases not matched to a gene: 4. Germline V gives CDR1 SGHRS, CDR2 YFSETQ. The DNA for the CDR3 is TGCGCCAGCAGCTTAGATAGCGGGAGGGTTGAGCAGTTCTTC. Translated, it gives CASSLDSGRVEQFF.